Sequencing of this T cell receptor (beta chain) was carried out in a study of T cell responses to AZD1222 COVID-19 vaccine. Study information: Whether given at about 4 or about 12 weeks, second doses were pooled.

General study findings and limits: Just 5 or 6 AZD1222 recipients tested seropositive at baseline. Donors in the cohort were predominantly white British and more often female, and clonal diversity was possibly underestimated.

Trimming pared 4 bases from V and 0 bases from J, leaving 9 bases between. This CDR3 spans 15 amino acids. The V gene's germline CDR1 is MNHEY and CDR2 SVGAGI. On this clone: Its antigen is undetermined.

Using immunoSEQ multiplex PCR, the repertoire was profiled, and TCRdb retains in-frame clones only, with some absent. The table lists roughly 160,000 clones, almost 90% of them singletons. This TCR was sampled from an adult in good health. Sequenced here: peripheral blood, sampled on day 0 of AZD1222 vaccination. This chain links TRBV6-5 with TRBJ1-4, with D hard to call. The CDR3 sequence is CASSFKESTNEKLFF. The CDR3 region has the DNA TGTGCCAGCAGTTTTAAGGAATCAACTAATGAAAAACTGTTTTTT.